This TCR beta chain was recovered during a study of shared clonotypes between healthy human individuals. Only in-frame clones appear in the TCRdb table, and some are missing; sequencing was by immunoSEQ multiplex PCR. This table holds 950,000 to 1,100,000 clones, roughly 75% found once. The clonotype comes from a man younger than 35 in good health. Input material: memory CD4+ T cells sorted from blood. Subset given: CD45RA-negative fraction.

Here the CDR3 DNA reads TGTGCCAGCAGAACGACAGGGGCGGGCACTGAAGCTTTCTTT. This encodes CASRTTGAGTEAFF. The chain is built from TRBV6-5 and TRBJ1-1; 8 bases are a match to TRBD1. The CDR3 is made up of 14 amino acids. The junction had 7 bases not matched to a gene; V was cut back by 6 bases and J by 4 bases. Looked up from germline, CDR1 is MNHEY and CDR2 is SVGAGI.